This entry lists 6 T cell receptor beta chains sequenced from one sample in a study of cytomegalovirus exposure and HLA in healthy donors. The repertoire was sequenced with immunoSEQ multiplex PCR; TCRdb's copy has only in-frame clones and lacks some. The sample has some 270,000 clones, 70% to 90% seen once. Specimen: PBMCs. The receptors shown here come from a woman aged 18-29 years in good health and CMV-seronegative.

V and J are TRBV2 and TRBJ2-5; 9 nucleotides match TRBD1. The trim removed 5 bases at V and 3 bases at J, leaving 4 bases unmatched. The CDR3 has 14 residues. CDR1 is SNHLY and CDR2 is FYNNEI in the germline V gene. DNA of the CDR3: TGTGCCAGCAGTACCCGGACAGGGGAAGAGACCCAGTACTTC. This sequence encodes CASSTRTGEETQYF.

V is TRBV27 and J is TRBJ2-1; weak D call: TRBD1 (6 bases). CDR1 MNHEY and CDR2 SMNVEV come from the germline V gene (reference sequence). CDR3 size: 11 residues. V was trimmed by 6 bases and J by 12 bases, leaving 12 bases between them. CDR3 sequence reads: CASSYTGMQFF. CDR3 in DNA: TGTGCCAGCAGCTACACAGGGATGCAGTTCTTC.

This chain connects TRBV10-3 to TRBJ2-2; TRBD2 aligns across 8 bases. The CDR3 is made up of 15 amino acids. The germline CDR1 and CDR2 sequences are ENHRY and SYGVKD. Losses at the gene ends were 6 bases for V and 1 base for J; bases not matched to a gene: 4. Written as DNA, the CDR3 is TGTGCCATCAGCTCCGGGGGGGAGAACACCGGGGAGCTGTTTTTT. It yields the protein CAISSGGENTGELFF.

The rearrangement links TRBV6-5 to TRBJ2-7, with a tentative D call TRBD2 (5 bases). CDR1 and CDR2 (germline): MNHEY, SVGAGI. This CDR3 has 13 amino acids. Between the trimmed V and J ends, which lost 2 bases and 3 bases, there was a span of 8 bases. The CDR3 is CASSYRELYEQYF. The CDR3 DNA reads TGTGCCAGCAGTTACCGGGAACTCTACGAGCAGTACTTC.

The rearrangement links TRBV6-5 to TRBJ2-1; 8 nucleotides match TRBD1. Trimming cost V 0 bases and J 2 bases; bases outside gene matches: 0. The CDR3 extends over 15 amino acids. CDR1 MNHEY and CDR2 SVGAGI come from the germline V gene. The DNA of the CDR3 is TGTGCCAGCAGTTACTCGACAGGGGCCTACAATGAGCAGTTCTTC. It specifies CASSYSTGAYNEQFF.

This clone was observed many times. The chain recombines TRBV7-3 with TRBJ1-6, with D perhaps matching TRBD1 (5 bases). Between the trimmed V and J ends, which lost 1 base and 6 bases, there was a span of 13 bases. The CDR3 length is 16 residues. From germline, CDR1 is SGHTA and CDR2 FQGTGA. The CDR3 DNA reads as TGTGCCAGCAGCTTAATCGGCGGGGCGAGTAATTCACCCCTCCACTTT. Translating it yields CASSLIGGASNSPLHF.